The present entry profiles one T cell receptor beta chain with its context. At one end the junction does not follow the germline gene, possibly because of a read error. These data are taken from a study of control samples from healthy donors and cancer patients. Generated by immunoSEQ multiplex PCR, the TCRdb table keeps only in-frame clones and is missing some. The table shows around 130,000 clones, with roughly nine tenths occurring only once. The CDR3 consists of 17 residues. The germline V gene has CDR1 SGHVS and CDR2 FNYEAQ. The chain combines TRBV7-6 with TRBJ1-4; 7 nucleotides agree with TRBD1. This clonotype was obtained from a middle-aged man with head and neck cancer. Specimen: PBMCs. Here the CDR3 DNA reads TGTGCCAGCAGCTTATTTGCGGCGACAGGGACTAATAAAAAACTGTTTTTT. As protein: CASSLFAATGTNKKLFF.